Described below is a single T cell receptor beta chain sequence and its context. Its antigen remains undetermined. Per-base quality was not reported, and no clone a single base away is much larger than it. These data originate in a study of blood T cell repertoires in COVID-19 (dated by TCRdb to the early 2020s). Notes on the research overall: Samples covering the acute and convalescent phases of COVID-19 were provided by collaborators in the United States, Italy and Spain. The repertoires were released in a freely available public database meant as a resource for research on the immune response to SARS-CoV-2. The dataset comprised deeply sampled blood TCRbeta repertoires from subjects exposed to, actively infected with, or recovered from COVID-19. Samples came from the ongoing ImmuneRACE study (first 160 participants) plus 1,254 subjects from 6 global collaborators. The material from the prospective study consisted of cDNA or gDNA derived from T cells, B-cell-depleted T cells, or PBMCs. Where available, HLA class I and class II types were obtained from metadata supplied by the sample provider rather than from assay-based typing. Nearly every sample came with metadata listing a de-identified subject ID, COVID-19 status, age in years and sex. Study-wide conclusions, independent of this receptor: The quantity of clinical and demographic metadata differed by source and by participant and was supplied without curation.

The immunoSEQ Assay, a bias-controlled multiplex PCR, was used to amplify TCRbeta CDR3 regions from genomic DNA. The paper's processing steps were these. The number of nucleated cells in each sample was estimated by amplification of reference gene primers within the assay. To quantify the absolute abundance of each unique TCRbeta CDR3 rearrangement, sequence reads were collapsed and filtered. For each sample, productive Simpson clonality was calculated by taking the square root of Simpson's diversity index across productive rearrangements. This immuneACCESS table, as held by TCRdb, lists in-frame sequences with V and J called but not all clones. Of the missing ones, under half trace to an unresolved V gene in checked studies; the others have no known cause. D and trimming come from the DNA, and the V and J calls and clone size come from that table. The sample yields a few hundred thousand clones; 70% to 90% were counted once. The top ten hold approximately 1.3% of the sample.

Enrolling through a virtual design, the prospective study's participants ranged in age from roughly 18 to 89 years and lived across approximately 25 United States geographic areas. In the prospective study, participants were assigned to cohorts based on the clinical history participants reported in a screening survey and a study questionnaire. A participant counted as exposed if, within 2 weeks of entering the study, that participant had been in contact with someone who had a PCR-confirmed or clinician-diagnosed COVID-19 case. Each participant in the prospective study had whole blood, serum and a nasopharyngeal or oropharyngeal swab collected by mobile phlebotomists. Additional blood draws and questionnaires over an approximately two-month period could optionally be provided by prospective study participants. Prospective study blood samples were shipped either frozen or at room temperature before DNA extraction.

Specimen: PBMCs or T cells enriched from blood (not recorded which). The clonotype originates from a woman aged 18-30 years who had been exposed to COVID-19.

The CDR3 loop reads CASSATGVGDQPQHF. In nucleotide form, the sequence is TGTGCCAGCTCCGCGACCGGGGTCGGCGATCAGCCCCAGCATTTT. This chain is built from TRBV18 and TRBJ1-5; the D gene lacks a confident call. V loses 6 bases of germline sequence and J loses 5 bases, and the interval between the two ends is 17 bases. From cysteine to phenylalanine, the CDR3 is 15 amino acids long. Only the CDR3 portion is preserved as DNA: 45 bases, with reading frame beginning at the first base. The germline V gene encodes CDR1 KGHSH and CDR2 LQKENI.